What follows describes a single TCR beta chain. Its antigen is unidentified. This sample is drawn from a study of cytomegalovirus exposure and HLA in healthy donors. The study's findings and limits: In a later analysis, productive TCRs from donors in an Asian-associated ancestry cluster reportedly carried fewer N-insertions than the cohort mean. Later on, an analysis found that several of the most significant clusters appeared to be linked to common viral pathogens, which included parvovirus B19. Evidence from a later analysis indicated that most CMV-associated TCR beta chains looked HLA-restricted. The study designated fewer than 200 TCR beta chains cytomegalovirus-associated.

V shed 0 bases and J 4 bases; nucleotides not matched to a gene: 7. The CDR3 is made up of 17 amino acids. The germline CDR1 and CDR2 sequences are SGHAT and FQNNGV. Primers for the PCR totalled 60 Vbeta and 13 Jbeta. Assay: immunoSEQ multiplex PCR; the TCRdb copy retains only in-frame clones and omits some. The sample shows some 130,000 clones, approximately 61% of them seen only once. This clonotype was obtained from a human donor in good health. The rearrangement uses TRBV11-2 and TRBJ2-1; TRBD2 matches 9 bases. Material: PBMCs. DNA for the CDR3: TGTGCCAGCAGCTTAGATAGGGCTAGCGGGATTTACAATGAGCAGTTCTTC. Protein sequence: CASSLDRASGIYNEQFF.